This T cell receptor (beta chain) is from a study of blood T cell repertoires in COVID-19. About the study: T cells, B-cell-depleted T cells, or PBMCs supplied cDNA or gDNA.

This CDR3 is built from 15 residues. The V gene end was trimmed by 5 bases and the J gene end by 5 bases; junction bases not matched to a gene: 7. Germline loops: CDR1 LNHDA, CDR2 SQIVND (reference sequence). Only in-frame clones appear in the TCRdb table, and some are missing; sequencing was by immunoSEQ multiplex PCR. In the table there are about 170,000 clones, 85% of which are singletons. The Seattle site enrolled patients during active infection and followed them longitudinally. The TCR sequence derives from a woman aged 80 or older with COVID-19, enrolled during active disease. The V and J genes are TRBV19 and TRBJ1-3, with 9 bases lining up with TRBD1. Sample: peripheral blood. DNA for the CDR3: TGTGCCAGTAGTTCTGACAGGGGGATTAGAAACACCATATATTTT. Translated, it gives CASSSDRGIRNTIYF. The full variable domain, with the rest looked up from reference TRBV19 and TRBJ1-3, is DGGITQSPKYLFRKEGQNVTLSCEQNLNHDAMYWYRQDPGQGLRLIYYSQIVNDFQKGDIAEGYSVSREKKESFPLTVTSAQKNPTAFYLCASSSDRGIRNTIYFGEGSWLTVV.